These 5 T cell receptor beta chains were all obtained from the same sample, sequenced in a study of T cells in narcolepsy (dated by TCRdb to 2017 to 2018). To prepare the library, the immunoSEQ multiplex PCR assay was applied. The clones in this table, taken by TCRdb from immuneACCESS, are in-frame only. Not every clone is retained; where verified, under half of the shortfall comes from an unresolved V gene, and the cause of the rest is unknown. Counted in this sample were around 30,000 clones; 85% to 90% of them appeared once. The ten largest clonotypes hold 0.95% to 1.5% of the sample. The sequenced sample was CD45RA- memory CD4+ T cells from PBMCs. Interpreted using the paper, the cell subset or site label stands for: memory T cells sorted ex vivo from peripheral blood. Source of these receptors: a human donor with narcolepsy.

The V call is TRBV5-1, the J call TRBJ2-3; 15 nucleotides line up with TRBD2. With 0 bases clipped from V and 6 bases from J, the junction kept 5 bases outside the gene matches. Germline CDR1 SGHRS, CDR2 YFSETQ. The CDR3 length is 17 residues. The CDR3 here is CASSLGGLAGGMDTQYF. CDR3 nucleotide sequence: TGCGCCAGCAGCTTGGGAGGACTAGCGGGAGGGATGGATACGCAGTATTTT.

CDR3 amino acids: CASNPSGGLRTGELFF. In DNA form, the CDR3 reads TGTGCCAGCAACCCCAGCGGGGGCCTGAGGACCGGGGAGCTGTTTTTT. This chain connects TRBV27 to TRBJ2-2; 8 nucleotides match TRBD2. Germline values: CDR1 MNHEY, CDR2 SMNVEV (reference sequence). There are 16 residues in the CDR3. The V segment lost 7 bases and the J segment 5 bases; nucleotides outside the gene matches: 12.

The chain carries TRBV5-1 and TRBJ1-6; TRBD1 aligns across 11 bases. Per the germline V gene, CDR1 is SGHRS and CDR2 is YFSETQ. The CDR3 has 15 amino acids. V was clipped by 0 bases and J by 9 bases; unmatched bases: 2. DNA of the CDR3: TGCGCCAGCAGCTTGGAGGACAGGGGGCCTTCACCCCTCCACTTT. Residues: CASSLEDRGPSPLHF.

The J gene is TRBJ2-5, the V gene TRBV12-1; the table names TRBD1, a call not compared with the DNA. TRBV12-1 is described as a pseudogene. The CDR3 loop spans 17 amino acids. In nucleotides, the CDR3 is TGTGCCAGCTATCAGACAACAGGTCCCGAAGAGAGAGAGACCCAGTACTTC. Encoded protein: CASYQTTGPEERETQYF.

This chain links TRBV30 with TRBJ2-7; D is undetermined. CDR1 and CDR2 (germline): GTSNPN, SVGIG (reference sequence). With 3 bases removed from V and 1 base from J, the gap between germline ends came to 4 bases. This CDR3 region has 11 residues. This CDR3 is CAWRRSYEQYF. The CDR3 DNA is TGTGCCTGGAGAAGGTCCTACGAGCAGTACTTC.